Listed below are T cell receptor beta chains from one sample, sequenced in a study of T cell responses to AZD1222 COVID-19 vaccine. TCRdb keeps only in-frame clones here, not all; method: immunoSEQ multiplex PCR. The table shows about 110,000 clones, with around nine tenths occurring only once. Specimen: peripheral blood, collected 28 days after the second AZD1222 dose. The origin of the receptors is an adult who received the AZD1222 COVID-19 vaccine. Both conserved end residues are part of each CDR3. Fields, in order: J gene, D gene, CDR3 length, clone size, V gene, CDR3 DNA, CDR3 protein. The D gene is left open where the match is weak. Clone size is not always given. Where it is, it says once, few, many or a class for expanded clones.

>TRBJ1-5|TRBD1|14|NA|TRBV5-8
TGTGCCAGCAGATCGGACAGGAGCAATCAGCCCCAGCATTTT
CASRSDRSNQPQHF
>TRBJ1-5|NA|16|NA|TRBV7-6
TGTGCCAGCAGCTTAGACTCCGGGACACTAAATCAGCCCCAGCATTTT
CASSLDSGTLNQPQHF
>TRBJ2-1|NA|16|NA|TRBV18
TGTGCCAGCTCACCAAGTCCCGGGAGCTCCTACAATGAGCAGTTCTTC
CASSPSPGSSYNEQFF
>TRBJ2-3|NA|15|once|TRBV7-2
TGTGCCAGCAGCTCAGGGGCCAAGGGGACAGATACGCAGTATTTT
CASSSGAKGTDTQYF
>TRBJ1-2|TRBD1|15|many|TRBV4-2
TGTGCCAGCAGCCAAGATCAAGGACAGGGCCAGAGCTACACCTTC
CASSQDQGQGQSYTF
>TRBJ2-7|TRBD1|16|NA|TRBV5-1
TGCGCCAGCAGCTTTACTCCCGGGACAGGACGACTCGAGCAGTACTTC
CASSFTPGTGRLEQYF
>TRBJ1-2|NA|14|NA|TRBV29-1
TGCAGCGTTGAAGATGGTAAGGGTGGTGATGGCTACACCTTC
CSVEDGKGGDGYTF
>TRBJ1-6|NA|14|few|TRBV7-9
TGTGCCAGCAGCTTACTTCCAGGGAATTCACCCCTCCACTTT
CASSLLPGNSPLHF
>TRBJ2-7|NA|15|few|TRBV5-5
TGTGCCAGCAGCTTGGCGAACAGCGGTTCCTACGAGCAGTACTTC
CASSLANSGSYEQYF
>TRBJ1-5|NA|12|once|TRBV12-3/TRBV12-4
TGTGCCAGCAGATGGGGCAATCAGCCCCAGCATTTT
CASRWGNQPQHF
>TRBJ2-5|TRBD2|14|NA|TRBV28
TGTGCCAGCAGCCTGCAAAGCGGGGGCGAGACCCAGTACTTC
CASSLQSGGETQYF
>TRBJ2-3|TRBD2|15|NA|TRBV7-6
TGTGCCAGCAGCCCGCGGGGGGGCGCGTTGGATACGCAGTATTTT
CASSPRGGALDTQYF
>TRBJ2-7|NA|13|NA|TRBV12-3/TRBV12-4
TGTGCCAGCGGCCTGGGGGGATTCTACGAGCAGTACTTC
CASGLGGFYEQYF
>TRBJ1-3|TRBD1|13|NA|TRBV12-3/TRBV12-4
TGTGCCTCAAAGACAGGGGCTGGAAACACCATATATTTT
CASKTGAGNTIYF